Presented here are 10 T cell receptor beta chains from one specimen sequenced in a study of blood T cell repertoires in COVID-19. TCRdb's table, derived via immunoSEQ multiplex PCR, lists solely in-frame clones and lacks some. The sample consists of roughly 350,000 clones, 85% to 90% of them appearing once. Material: peripheral blood. The receptors were sampled from a woman aged 45-65 years with COVID-19, enrolled during active disease.

Notes on this clone: Distinct nucleotide sequences in the sample also encode this CDR3. The chain is built from TRBV18 and TRBJ1-1; D gene unclear. The CDR3 consists of 13 residues. Germline V gene lookup returns CDR1 KGHSH and CDR2 LQKENI. V was pared by 3 bases and J by 1 base, with 6 bases between. The CDR3: CASSPSGNTEAFF. CDR3 DNA sequence: TGTGCCAGCTCACCCTCGGGGAACACTGAAGCTTTCTTT.

This rearrangement joins TRBV30 to TRBJ1-2; TRBD1 matches at 10 bases. CDR1 and CDR2 (germline): GTSNPN, SVGIG (reference sequence). V lost 2 bases to trimming and J lost 5 bases; unmatched junction nucleotides: 5. The CDR3 extends over 14 amino acids. CDR3 in amino acids: CAWSYGTGVYGYTF. In nucleotides, the CDR3 is TGTGCCTGGAGTTATGGGACAGGGGTTTATGGCTACACCTTC.

The table lists this clone with a few counts. This chain joins TRBV19 and TRBJ1-1; 10 positions agree with TRBD1. CDR1 is LNHDA, CDR2 SQIVND, per germline (reference sequence). Losses at the gene ends were 0 bases for V and 4 bases for J; bases not matched to a gene: 2. The CDR3 has 15 residues. CDR3: CASSIERTGGTEAFF. The DNA for the CDR3 is TGTGCCAGTAGTATAGAACGGACAGGGGGCACTGAAGCTTTCTTT.

CDR3 coding DNA: TGTGCCAGCAGCCCCGACAGTTTTGCAACTAATGAAAAACTGTTTTTT. Amino acid sequence: CASSPDSFATNEKLFF. The V call is TRBV7-9, the J call TRBJ1-4; D is possibly TRBD1 (5 bases). The CDR3 has 16 residues. Germline V gene sequence: CDR1 SEHNR, CDR2 FQNEAQ (reference sequence). Trimming removed 5 bases at V and 0 bases at J, with 13 bases between.

The CDR3 DNA is TGTGCCAGTAGTCCGCGGACAGGGGGGCAGCCCCAGCATTTT. As protein: CASSPRTGGQPQHF. The V and J genes are TRBV19 and TRBJ1-5, with TRBD1 identical over 10 bases. V lost 5 bases to trimming and J lost 7 bases; unmatched junction nucleotides: 5. The CDR3 is made up of 14 amino acids. CDR1 and CDR2 (germline): LNHDA, SQIVND (reference sequence). Drawing the rest from reference TRBV19 and TRBJ1-5, the complete variable domain is DGGITQSPKYLFRKEGQNVTLSCEQNLNHDAMYWYRQDPGQGLRLIYYSQIVNDFQKGDIAEGYSVSREKKESFPLTVTSAQKNPTAFYLCASSPRTGGQPQHFGDGTRLSIL.

This chain joins TRBV30 and TRBJ2-5, with TRBD2 identical over 9 bases. CDR3 length equals 14 residues. The germline V gene encodes CDR1 GTSNPN and CDR2 SVGIG (reference sequence). After removal of 3 bases from V and 4 bases from J, the junction contained 6 bases not matched to a gene. The CDR3 nucleotides read TGTGCCTGGAGGGTAGCGGGAGCGCGAGAGACCCAGTACTTC. It yields the protein CAWRVAGARETQYF.

This clone was detected once. The genes are TRBV9 and TRBJ1-4; a possible D gene is TRBD1 (6 bases). This CDR3 is built from 15 residues. Per germline, CDR1 SGDLS and CDR2 YYNGEE. V shed 2 bases and J shed 3 bases, with 11 bases lying between them. The chain's CDR3 is CASSVTTGPNEKLFF. In DNA form, the CDR3 reads TGTGCCAGCAGCGTCACGACAGGACCTAATGAAAAACTGTTTTTT.

The rearrangement links TRBV7-2 to TRBJ1-2; the D gene is possibly TRBD1 (6 bases). Germline assignment: CDR1 SGHTA and CDR2 FQGNSA. There are 14 residues in the CDR3. Trimming took off 2 bases at V and 4 bases at J, with 11 bases between the two ends. The CDR3 nucleotides read TGTGCCAGCAGCTTAACAGGGCCCTTCTATGGCTACACCTTC. As protein: CASSLTGPFYGYTF.

The chain is built from TRBV18 and TRBJ2-2, with D perhaps TRBD1 (5 bases). The CDR3 loop spans 14 amino acids. Trimming shortened V by 3 bases and J by 5 bases, and 10 bases separated the two germline ends. The germline V gene encodes CDR1 KGHSH and CDR2 LQKENI. The CDR3 loop reads CASSPNGHTGELFF. The CDR3 coding sequence is TGTGCCAGCTCACCTAACGGACATACCGGGGAGCTGTTTTTT.

The rearrangement joins TRBV29-1 to TRBJ2-1; the D gene is possibly TRBD2 (6 bases). Germline CDR1 reads SQVTM; CDR2 reads ANQGSEA. This CDR3 spans 17 amino acids. Trimming removed 0 bases from V and 12 bases from J, with 27 bases in between. CDR3 sequence: CSVEDAGKGTVRGGQFF. The CDR3 DNA is TGCAGCGTTGAAGATGCGGGGAAGGGTACGGTACGCGGAGGGCAGTTCTTC.